This T cell receptor beta chain was identified during a study of blood T cell repertoires in COVID-19. J gave up 7 bases and V 5 bases, and 5 bases lay outside the gene matches. The V gene's germline CDR1 is MNHEY and CDR2 SVGAGI. This CDR3 has 13 amino acids. Here immunoSEQ multiplex PCR was the method, and the copy in TCRdb shows in-frame clones only, minus some. The data show just over 300,000 clones, with almost 90% seen just once and about 4.5% held by the top ten. The sample holds many counts of this clone. The chain employs TRBV6-5 and TRBJ1-5; 7 nucleotides line up with TRBD1. Sequenced sample: PBMCs or T cells enriched from blood (not recorded which). This sequence originates from a woman younger than 35 with acute COVID-19. This CDR3 reads CASSRDREQPQHF. DNA of the CDR3: TGTGCCAGCAGTCGGGACAGAGAACAGCCCCAGCATTTT.